The following is a TCR beta chain sequence with its context. The CDR3 runs 15 residues. Germline assignment: CDR1 LGHDT and CDR2 YNNKEL (reference sequence). V gave up 1 base and J gave up 10 bases; unmatched junction bases: 7. Methods used by the authors: Reference gene primer amplification yielded estimated nucleated cell counts. Produced via immunoSEQ multiplex PCR; TCRdb's table is partial and in-frame only. The V and J calls and clone size were taken over from that table, and D and trimming were inferred from the DNA. Among 470,000 or so clones listed, approximately 83% were seen once. These data originate in a study of blood T cell repertoires in COVID-19. Background on the study: The United States, Italy and Spain were the sources of the acute and convalescent COVID-19 samples. PBMCs, B-cell-depleted T cells, or T cells provided the cDNA or gDNA that made up the material.

V and J are TRBV3-1 (or the pseudogene TRBV3-2) and TRBJ1-6, with 7 bases matching TRBD1. The sample consisted of peripheral blood. This TCR derives from a human donor in a cohort sampled during active COVID-19. The CDR3 is CASSQGSRGKSPLHF. CDR3 nucleotides: TGTGCCAGCAGCCAAGGTTCCAGGGGGAAATCACCCCTCCACTTT.